The clone carrying this T cell receptor (beta chain) has a count of ten or more. The antigen is not known. TCRbeta library preparation incorporated unique molecular identifiers. From the PCR reads, TCRdb called clonotypes with MiXCR, one entry per CDR3 protein. The top ten clones hold approximately 38% of a sample with 2,500 to 3,500 distinct CDR3 sequences, more than 20% of them seen once. The V gene's germline CDR1 is SGHRS and CDR2 YFSETQ. CDR3 size: 15 residues. V lost 1 base, J lost 0 bases, and 10 bases lay in between. The sample originates from a study of T-cell reconstitution after alpha-beta-depleted transplantation in children. Study results and caveats: For some patients, TCRbeta diversity was high at day 60 because of recipient T cells and thymic progenitors that survived. T-cell counts and diversity were attributed mostly to newly produced T cells one year after transplant. Reports say that about two months after transplant, the alpha-beta T cells came out of several hundred graft clones that had expanded.

The TCR was taken from a female patient aged 5 to 17 who had a stem cell transplant for acute lymphoblastic leukemia, so the T cells may come from the graft donor. The V gene is TRBV5-1, the J gene TRBJ1-2; D possibly corresponds to TRBD1 (5 bases). The sequenced sample was PBMCs, mostly from graft donor cells, obtained 60 days after TCRalphabeta/CD19-depleted stem cell transplant. The CDR3 DNA sequence: TGCGCCAGCAGCTTGAATGGGGGAGCTAACTATGGCTACACCTTC. It yields the protein CASSLNGGANYGYTF.